This T cell receptor beta chain is drawn from a study of blood T cell repertoires in COVID-19. Study in general: Acute and convalescent COVID-19 specimens originated in the United States, Italy and Spain. PBMCs, B-cell-depleted T cells, or T cells provided the cDNA or gDNA that made up the material.

Authors' analysis steps: For nucleated cells, counts were estimated from reference gene primer amplification. The protocol was immunoSEQ multiplex PCR, while the TCRdb copy is restricted to in-frame clones and leaves out a portion. Clonal size and the V and J genes are those of that table, whereas D and trimming came from the DNA. The data show under 300,000 clones, around 80% seen once. With 5 bases removed from V and 0 bases from J, the gap between germline ends came to 19 bases. CDR3 length equals 16 residues. Germline V gene sequence: CDR1 SQVTM, CDR2 ANQGSEA. This chain connects TRBV29-1 to TRBJ1-2; D is uncertain. The material sequenced was peripheral blood. The sequence was collected from a woman aged 40 to 50 who had recovered from COVID-19. CDR3 nucleotides: TGCAGCGTTCCGTTGGTTGTCGGGTCAGCTAACTATGGCTACACCTTC. This codes for CSVPLVVGSANYGYTF.